What follows are 18 T cell receptor beta chains derived from one specimen sequenced in a study of beta chain features in type 1 diabetes. As every portion of the isolated RNA was reverse transcribed, the sequencing read expressed TCRB transcripts. The method was immunoSEQ multiplex PCR; TCRdb's version includes in-frame clones alone and lacks a portion of them. The sample comprises 400,000 to 450,000 clones, around 14% of which are singletons, and less than 0.04% rests with the top ten. The sample consisted of naive CD4+ T cells from blood. These receptors originate from a man aged 25 to 40 in good health.

This clone was seen a few times. V usage is TRBV25-1 and J usage is TRBJ2-7; TRBD2 agrees at 7 bases. V shed 5 bases, J shed 7 bases, and the junction held 8 bases outside the gene matches. CDR1 and CDR2 (germline): MGHDK, SYGVNS. The CDR3 length is 13 residues. This CDR3 reads CASSSSGPFEQYF. The CDR3 nucleotides are TGTGCCAGCAGTTCTAGCGGTCCCTTTGAGCAGTACTTC.

This clone occurred a few times. At the DNA level, this CDR3 is encoded by other sequences in the same sample as well. This sequence joins TRBV30 and TRBJ2-3; unclear D gene. This CDR3 region has 12 residues. The ends were cut back, 4 bases at V and 1 base at J, with 6 bases in the middle. Germline values: CDR1 GTSNPN, CDR2 SVGIG (reference sequence). CDR3: CAWNAGTDTQYF. CDR3 nucleotides: TGTGCCTGGAACGCGGGCACAGATACGCAGTATTTT.

There are a few counts of this clone. The V call is TRBV5-1, the J call TRBJ2-6; D is possibly TRBD1 (5 bases). Germline loops: CDR1 SGHRS, CDR2 YFSETQ. The CDR3 is made up of 15 amino acids. The V end lost 4 bases, the J end lost 0 bases, and 8 bases lay between the germline ends. The chain's CDR3 is CASSTGHSGANVLTF. In DNA, the CDR3 is TGCGCCAGCAGCACTGGACACTCTGGGGCCAACGTCCTGACTTTC.

This clone was seen a handful of times. This rearrangement joins TRBV5-1 to TRBJ2-2; TRBD1 agrees at 9 bases. The germline CDR1 and CDR2 sequences are SGHRS and YFSETQ. The CDR3 sequence is 16 residues long. The junction had 9 bases not matched to a gene; V was cut back by 4 bases and J by 5 bases. The CDR3 reads CASSLAGQGITGELFF. The CDR3 DNA is TGCGCCAGCAGCCTGGCGGGACAGGGAATTACCGGGGAGCTGTTTTTT.

The gene calls are TRBV2 and TRBJ2-7, with TRBD1 matching 11 bases. CDR3 length: 14 residues. V lost 6 bases, J lost 2 bases, and 3 bases stayed unmatched. Per germline, CDR1 SNHLY and CDR2 FYNNEI. CDR3 nucleotide sequence: TGTGCCAGCAGCTTGGGACAGGGGGCCTACGAGCAGTACTTC. It codes for CASSLGQGAYEQYF.

In its sample, this clone was seen a few times. The genes are TRBV7-9 and TRBJ1-5; D is unresolved. The V gene lost 5 bases and the J gene lost 0 bases, with 8 bases spanning the gap. This CDR3 comprises 14 residues. The germline gives CDR1 SEHNR, CDR2 FQNEAQ (reference sequence). The CDR3: CASSPWGSNQPQHF. The CDR3, as DNA: TGTGCCAGCAGCCCCTGGGGTAGCAATCAGCCCCAGCATTTT.

This clone has more than one count but fewer than ten. CDR3: CASSYSWSGSNQPQHF. The CDR3 DNA is TGTGCCAGCAGTTACTCTTGGAGCGGTAGCAATCAGCCCCAGCATTTT. V usage is TRBV6-5 and J usage is TRBJ1-5; D call uncertain. The germline gives CDR1 MNHEY, CDR2 SVGAGI. The length of the CDR3 is 16 residues. Trimming removed 0 bases from V and 0 bases from J, with 9 bases in between.

This clone was seen a handful of times. The J gene is TRBJ2-7, the V gene TRBV21-1. TRBV21-1 is labeled a pseudogene. This CDR3 has 16 amino acids. CDR3: CASSKVEERGSYEQYF. The CDR3 DNA is TGTGCCAGCAGCAAAGTGGAGGAGAGGGGTTCCTACGAGCAGTACTTC.

For the CDR3, the DNA is TGTGCCAGCAGCCCCCGGATCTATCAAGAGACCCAGTACTTC. Its translation is CASSPRIYQETQYF. This sequence joins TRBV7-9 and TRBJ2-5; D gene ambiguous. The germline CDR1 and CDR2 sequences are SEHNR and FQNEAQ (reference sequence). The V end was cut by 5 bases, the J end by 2 bases, with 12 bases between. The CDR3 is 14 amino acids.

This clone was seen more than once but under ten times. The chain couples TRBV13 to TRBJ1-3, with 8 bases aligning to TRBD1. CDR3 length: 16 amino acids. The trim removed 3 bases at V and 1 base at J, leaving 5 bases unmatched. Germline CDR1 reads PRHDT; CDR2 reads FYEKMQ (reference sequence). DNA for the CDR3: TGTGCCAGCAGCTTGGGACAGGTTTTGTCTGGAAACACCATATATTTT. This encodes CASSLGQVLSGNTIYF.

The J gene is TRBJ1-2, the V gene TRBV2; 8 bases line up with TRBD1. The CDR3 sequence is 13 residues long. The germline V gene has CDR1 SNHLY and CDR2 FYNNEI. V lost 8 bases to trimming and J lost 2 bases; unmatched junction nucleotides: 4. CDR3 loop: CASHRTGNYGYTF. The CDR3 DNA is TGTGCCAGCCATAGGACAGGGAACTATGGCTACACCTTC.

This clone was seen a handful of times. The CDR3 loop is CAWFKEEGISGYTF. The CDR3 DNA follows: TGTGCCTGGTTCAAGGAGGAGGGTATCTCTGGCTACACCTTC. The V gene is TRBV30, the J gene TRBJ1-2; no definite D call. The CDR3 has 14 amino acids. V was clipped by 5 bases and J by 7 bases, with 20 bases between them. The germline gives CDR1 GTSNPN, CDR2 SVGIG (reference sequence).

The chain uses TRBV18 and TRBJ2-7; D is perhaps TRBD2 (6 bases). Trimming pared 3 bases from V and 4 bases from J, leaving 13 bases between. The CDR3 has 14 amino acids. Germline V lookup: CDR1 KGHSH, CDR2 LQKENI. CDR3: CASSPGLAKYEQYV. CDR3 coding DNA: TGTGCCAGCTCACCCGGGCTAGCGAAATACGAGCAGTACGTC.

In this sample, this clone turned up once. The identical CDR3 is also encoded by other nucleotide sequences in the sample. V is TRBV7-2 and J is TRBJ2-7; 7 bases match TRBD2. Germline V gene data show CDR1 as SGHTA and CDR2 as FQGNSA. V dropped 3 bases and J dropped 2; count of bases not matched to a gene: 1. The CDR3 spans 13 residues. The DNA of the CDR3 is TGTGCCAGCAGCTTGGCGGGAGCCTACGAGCAGTACGTC. Encoded protein: CASSLAGAYEQYV.

The J gene is TRBJ1-1, the V gene TRBV7-9; tentative D call: TRBD1 (5 bases). Germline V lookup: CDR1 SEHNR, CDR2 FQNEAQ (reference sequence). V was shortened by 8 bases and J by 4 bases, with 26 bases between the two germline ends. This CDR3 comprises 17 residues. This chain's CDR3 is CASGPTGVLILGTEAFF. For the CDR3, the DNA is TGTGCCAGCGGACCAACAGGTGTTTTGATTTTGGGCACTGAAGCTTTCTTT.

In its sample, this clone was seen a few times. The V gene is TRBV2, the J gene TRBJ2-1; 9 nucleotides match TRBD2. V gave up 4 bases and J gave up 0 bases; unmatched junction bases: 13. CDR3 size: 19 residues. Germline V gives CDR1 SNHLY, CDR2 FYNNEI. CDR3 nucleotide sequence: TGTGCCAGCAGTGGTCTCGGTAGCGGGGGAAAGATCTCCTACAATGAGCAGTTCTTC. This codes for CASSGLGSGGKISYNEQFF.

The chain has TRBV4-1 and TRBJ1-1; possibly TRBD1 for D (5 bases). The ends were cut back, 0 bases at V and 1 base at J, with 9 bases in the middle. The CDR3 length is 15 residues. From germline, CDR1 is MGHRA and CDR2 YSYEKL. This CDR3 is CASSQDKGWNTEAFF. CDR3 in DNA: TGCGCCAGCAGCCAAGATAAGGGGTGGAACACTGAAGCTTTCTTT.

This clone was picked up a small number of times. The V gene is TRBV29-1, the J gene TRBJ2-7; 8 bases are a match to TRBD1. This CDR3 is 12 amino acids long. The germline CDR1 and CDR2 sequences are SQVTM and ANQGSEA. The J segment lost 6 bases and the V segment lost 7 bases, leaving 8 bases of the junction unmatched. This CDR3 is CSAGVGTGEQYV. The CDR3 DNA follows: TGCAGCGCCGGGGTAGGGACAGGCGAGCAGTACGTC.